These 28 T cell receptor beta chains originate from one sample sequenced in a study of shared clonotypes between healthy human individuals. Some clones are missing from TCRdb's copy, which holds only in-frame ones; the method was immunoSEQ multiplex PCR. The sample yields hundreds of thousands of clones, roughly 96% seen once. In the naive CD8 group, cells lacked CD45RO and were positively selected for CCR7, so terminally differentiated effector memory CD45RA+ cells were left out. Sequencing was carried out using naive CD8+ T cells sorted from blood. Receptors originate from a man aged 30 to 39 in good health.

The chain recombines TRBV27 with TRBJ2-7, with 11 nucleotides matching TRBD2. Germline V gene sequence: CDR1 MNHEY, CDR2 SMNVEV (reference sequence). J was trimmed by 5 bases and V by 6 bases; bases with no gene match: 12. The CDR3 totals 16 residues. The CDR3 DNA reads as TGTGCCAGCAGCACCCATACTAGCGGGAGAGTGAACGAGCAGTACTTC. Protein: CASSTHTSGRVNEQYF.

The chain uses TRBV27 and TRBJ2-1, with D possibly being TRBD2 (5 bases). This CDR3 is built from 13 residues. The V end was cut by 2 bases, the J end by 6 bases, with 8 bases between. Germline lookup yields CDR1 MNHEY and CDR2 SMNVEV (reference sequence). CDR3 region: CASSLEGRNEQFF. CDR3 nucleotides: TGTGCCAGCAGTTTAGAGGGTCGCAATGAGCAGTTCTTC.

The CDR3 sequence: CASSYPPGQNTGELFF. Here the CDR3 DNA reads TGTGCCAGCAGTTACCCGCCCGGCCAGAACACCGGGGAGCTGTTTTTT. The rearrangement links TRBV6-6 to TRBJ2-2, with D unclear. CDR1 is MNHNY, CDR2 SVGAGI, per germline (reference sequence). Between the trimmed V and J ends, which lost 2 bases and 1 base, there was a span of 11 bases. The CDR3 consists of 16 residues.

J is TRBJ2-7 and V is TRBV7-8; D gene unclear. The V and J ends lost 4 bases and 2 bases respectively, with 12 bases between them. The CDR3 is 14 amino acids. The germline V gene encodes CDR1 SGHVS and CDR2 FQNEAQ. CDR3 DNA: TGTGCCAGCAGCTCCGCGACGCGGACCTACGAGCAGTACTTC. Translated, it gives CASSSATRTYEQYF.

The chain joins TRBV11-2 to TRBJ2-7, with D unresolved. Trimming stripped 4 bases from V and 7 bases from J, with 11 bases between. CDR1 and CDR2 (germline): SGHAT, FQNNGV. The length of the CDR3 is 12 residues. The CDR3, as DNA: TGTGCCAGCAGCTCCCCCCCGGATGAGCAGTACTTC. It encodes CASSSPPDEQYF.

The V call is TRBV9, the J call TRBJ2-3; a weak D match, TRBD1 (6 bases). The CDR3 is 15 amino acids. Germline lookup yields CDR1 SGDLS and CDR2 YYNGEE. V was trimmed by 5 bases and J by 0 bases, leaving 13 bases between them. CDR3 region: CASSPWDTSTDTQYF. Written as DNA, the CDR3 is TGTGCCAGCAGTCCCTGGGACACTAGCACAGATACGCAGTATTTT. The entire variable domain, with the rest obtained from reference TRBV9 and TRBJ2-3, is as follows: DSGVTQTPKHLITATGQRVTLRCSPRSGDLSVYWYQQSLDQGLQFLIQYYNGEERAKGNILERFSAQQFPDLHSELNLSSLELGDSALYFCASSPWDTSTDTQYFGPGTRLTVL.

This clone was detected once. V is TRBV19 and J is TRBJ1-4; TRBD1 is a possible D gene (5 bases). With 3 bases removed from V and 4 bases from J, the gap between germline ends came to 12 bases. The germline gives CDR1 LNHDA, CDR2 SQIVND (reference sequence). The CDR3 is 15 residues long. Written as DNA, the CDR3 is TGTGCCAGTAGTATCCCAGGGCATGGTAATGAAAAACTGTTTTTT. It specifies CASSIPGHGNEKLFF.

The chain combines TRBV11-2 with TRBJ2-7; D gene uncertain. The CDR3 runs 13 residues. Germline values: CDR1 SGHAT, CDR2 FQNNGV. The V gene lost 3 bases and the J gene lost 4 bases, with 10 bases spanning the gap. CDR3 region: CASSFAVEYEQYF. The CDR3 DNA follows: TGTGCCAGCAGCTTCGCCGTTGAGTACGAGCAGTACTTC.

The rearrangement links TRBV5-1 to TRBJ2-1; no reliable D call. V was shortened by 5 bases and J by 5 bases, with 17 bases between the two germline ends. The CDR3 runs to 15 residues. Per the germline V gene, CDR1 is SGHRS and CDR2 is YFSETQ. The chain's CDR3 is CASSPEPGRDNEQFF. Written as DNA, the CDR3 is TGCGCCAGCAGTCCGGAGCCCGGTCGGGACAATGAGCAGTTCTTC.

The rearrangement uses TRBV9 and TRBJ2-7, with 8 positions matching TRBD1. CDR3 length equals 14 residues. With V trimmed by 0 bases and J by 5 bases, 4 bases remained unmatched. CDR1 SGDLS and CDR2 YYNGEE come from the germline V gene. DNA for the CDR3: TGTGCCAGCAGCGTAGACGGACAGGGAGACGAGCAGTACTTC. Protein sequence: CASSVDGQGDEQYF.

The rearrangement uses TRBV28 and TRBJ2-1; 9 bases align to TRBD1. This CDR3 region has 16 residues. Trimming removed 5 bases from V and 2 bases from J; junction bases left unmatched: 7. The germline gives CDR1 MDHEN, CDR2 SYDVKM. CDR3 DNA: TGTGCCAGCAGTACCACGGACAGGGGACCCTACAATGAGCAGTTCTTC. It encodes CASSTTDRGPYNEQFF.

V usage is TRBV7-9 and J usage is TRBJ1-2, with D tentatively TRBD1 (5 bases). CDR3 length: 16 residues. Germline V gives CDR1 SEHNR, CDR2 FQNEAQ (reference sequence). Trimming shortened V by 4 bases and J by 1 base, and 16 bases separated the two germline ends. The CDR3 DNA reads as TGTGCCAGCAGCTCTCGCCTAGACAGCTATAACTATGGCTACACCTTC. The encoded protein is CASSSRLDSYNYGYTF.

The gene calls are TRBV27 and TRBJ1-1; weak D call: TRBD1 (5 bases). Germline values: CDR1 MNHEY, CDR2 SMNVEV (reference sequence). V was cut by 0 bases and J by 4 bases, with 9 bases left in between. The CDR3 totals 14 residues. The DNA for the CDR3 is TGTGCCAGCAGTTTATCGAGGGGTAGCACTGAAGCTTTCTTT. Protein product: CASSLSRGSTEAFF.

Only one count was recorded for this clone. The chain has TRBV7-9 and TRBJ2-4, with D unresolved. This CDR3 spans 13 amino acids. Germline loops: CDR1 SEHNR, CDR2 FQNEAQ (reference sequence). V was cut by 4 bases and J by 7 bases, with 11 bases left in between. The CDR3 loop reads CASSSRAENIQYF. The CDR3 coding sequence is TGTGCCAGCAGCTCCCGGGCAGAGAACATTCAGTACTTC. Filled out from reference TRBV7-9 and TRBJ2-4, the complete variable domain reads DTGVSQNPRHKITKRGQNVTFRCDPISEHNRLYWYRQTLGQGPEFLTYFQNEAQLEKSRLLSDRFSAERPKGSFSTLEIQRTEQGDSAMYLCASSSRAENIQYFGAGTRLSVL.

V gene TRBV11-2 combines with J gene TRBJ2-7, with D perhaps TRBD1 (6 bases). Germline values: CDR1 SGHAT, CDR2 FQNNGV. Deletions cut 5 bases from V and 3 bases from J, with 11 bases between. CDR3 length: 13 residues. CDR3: CASSLRTDYEQYF. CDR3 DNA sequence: TGTGCCAGCAGCCTGCGGACAGACTACGAGCAGTACTTC.

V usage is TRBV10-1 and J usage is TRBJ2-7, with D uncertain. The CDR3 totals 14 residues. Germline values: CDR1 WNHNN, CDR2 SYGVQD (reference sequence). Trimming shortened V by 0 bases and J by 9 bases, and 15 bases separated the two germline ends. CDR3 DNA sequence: TGCGCCAGCAGTGAGTCATACAGCAATACGGGGCAGTACTTC. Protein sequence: CASSESYSNTGQYF.

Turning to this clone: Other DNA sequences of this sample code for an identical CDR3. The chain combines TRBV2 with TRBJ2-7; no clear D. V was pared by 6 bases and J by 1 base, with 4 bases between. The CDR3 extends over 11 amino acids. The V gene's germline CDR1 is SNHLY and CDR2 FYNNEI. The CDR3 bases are TGTGCCAGCAGGGATTCCTACGAGCAGTACTTC. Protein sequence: CASRDSYEQYF.

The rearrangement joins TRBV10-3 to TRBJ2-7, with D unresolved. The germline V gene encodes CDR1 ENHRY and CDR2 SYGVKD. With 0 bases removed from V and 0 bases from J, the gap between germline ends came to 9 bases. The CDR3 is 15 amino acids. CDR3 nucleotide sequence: TGTGCCATCAGTGAGTCCAAGGGCAGCTCCTACGAGCAGTACTTC. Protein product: CAISESKGSSYEQYF.

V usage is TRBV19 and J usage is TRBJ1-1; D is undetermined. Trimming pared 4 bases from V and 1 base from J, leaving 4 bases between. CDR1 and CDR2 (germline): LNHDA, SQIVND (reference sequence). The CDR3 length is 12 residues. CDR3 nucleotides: TGTGCCAGTAGTAGCGGGAACACTGAAGCTTTCTTT. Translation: CASSSGNTEAFF.

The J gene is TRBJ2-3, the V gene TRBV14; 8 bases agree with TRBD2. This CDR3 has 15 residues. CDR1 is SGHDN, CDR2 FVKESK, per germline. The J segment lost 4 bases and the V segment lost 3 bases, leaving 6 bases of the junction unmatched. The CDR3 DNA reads TGTGCCAGCAGCCAGTACGGGAGGGCTTCAGATACGCAGTATTTT. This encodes CASSQYGRASDTQYF. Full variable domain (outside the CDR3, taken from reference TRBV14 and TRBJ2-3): EAGVTQFPSHSVIEKGQTVTLRCDPISGHDNLYWYRRVMGKEIKFLLHFVKESKQDESGMPNNRFLAERTGGTYSTLKVQPAELEDSGVYFCASSQYGRASDTQYFGPGTRLTVL.

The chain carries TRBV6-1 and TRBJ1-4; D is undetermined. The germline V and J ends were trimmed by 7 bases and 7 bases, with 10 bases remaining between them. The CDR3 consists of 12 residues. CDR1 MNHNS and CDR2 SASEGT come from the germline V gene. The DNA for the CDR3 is TGTGCCAGCATTGGGAACGGTGAAAAACTGTTTTTT. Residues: CASIGNGEKLFF.

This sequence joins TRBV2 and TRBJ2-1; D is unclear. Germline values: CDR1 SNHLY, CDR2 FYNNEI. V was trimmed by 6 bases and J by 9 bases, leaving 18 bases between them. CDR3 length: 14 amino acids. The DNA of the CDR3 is TGTGCCAGCAGCGACCCTAGTGAATGGGGTGAGCAGTTCTTC. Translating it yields CASSDPSEWGEQFF.

The CDR3 spells CASSSGTGGETPLGEQYF. CDR3 nucleotides: TGTGCCAGCAGTTCCGGGACAGGGGGCGAGACCCCGCTGGGCGAGCAGTACTTC. J is TRBJ2-7 and V is TRBV28; 12 nucleotides agree with TRBD1. With V trimmed by 4 bases and J by 6 bases, 16 bases remained unmatched. Germline V lookup: CDR1 MDHEN, CDR2 SYDVKM. This CDR3 region has 18 residues.

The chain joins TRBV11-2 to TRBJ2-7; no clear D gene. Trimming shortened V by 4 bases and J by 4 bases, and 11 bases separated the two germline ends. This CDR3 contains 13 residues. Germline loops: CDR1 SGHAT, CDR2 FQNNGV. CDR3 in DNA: TGTGCCAGCAGCTCCCGCCCCGGGTACGAGCAGTACTTC. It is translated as CASSSRPGYEQYF. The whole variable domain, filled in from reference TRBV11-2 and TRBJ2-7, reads EAGVAQSPRYKIIEKRQSVAFWCNPISGHATLYWYQQILGQGPKLLIQFQNNGVVDDSQLPKDRFSAERLKGVDSTLKIQPAKLEDSAVYLCASSSRPGYEQYFGPGTRLTVT.

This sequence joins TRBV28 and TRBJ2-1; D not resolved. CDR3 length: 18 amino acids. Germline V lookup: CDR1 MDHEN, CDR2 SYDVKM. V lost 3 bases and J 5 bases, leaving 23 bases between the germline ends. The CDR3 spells CASSFPAASQQADNEQFF. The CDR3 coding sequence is TGTGCCAGCAGTTTTCCCGCCGCCTCTCAGCAGGCCGACAATGAGCAGTTCTTC.

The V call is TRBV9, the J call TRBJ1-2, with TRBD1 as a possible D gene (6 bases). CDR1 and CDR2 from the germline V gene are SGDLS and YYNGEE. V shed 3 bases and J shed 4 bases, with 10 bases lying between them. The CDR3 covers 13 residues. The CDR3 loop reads CASSAGQIYGYTF. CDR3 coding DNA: TGTGCCAGCAGCGCCGGACAGATCTATGGCTACACCTTC.

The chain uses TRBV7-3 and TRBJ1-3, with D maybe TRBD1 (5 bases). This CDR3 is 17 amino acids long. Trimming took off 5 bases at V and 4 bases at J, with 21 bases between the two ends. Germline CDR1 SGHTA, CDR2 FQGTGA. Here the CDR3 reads CASSTRYLGVCGNTIYF. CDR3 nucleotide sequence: TGTGCCAGCAGCACCCGATATTTGGGGGTTTGCGGAAACACCATATATTTT.

In DNA form, the CDR3 reads TGTGCCATCACCCCGGGGGACAAGGGCTCCTACGAGCAGTACTTC. Its translation: CAITPGDKGSYEQYF. This chain links TRBV10-3 with TRBJ2-7; D could derive from TRBD1 or TRBD2 (6 bases each). Germline V gene lookup returns CDR1 ENHRY and CDR2 SYGVKD. Trimming removed 7 bases from V and 0 bases from J, with 16 bases in between. The CDR3 has 15 residues.